Listed below are T cell receptor beta chains from one sample, sequenced in a study of T cell responses to AZD1222 COVID-19 vaccine. Using immunoSEQ multiplex PCR, the repertoire was profiled, and TCRdb retains in-frame clones only, with some absent. The repertoire holds about 160,000 clones, with around 87% as singletons. Here the sequenced sample was peripheral blood, taken 28 days after the second AZD1222 dose. The receptors come from an adult who received the AZD1222 COVID-19 vaccine. Both conserved end residues are part of each CDR3. The D gene is left open where the match is weak. Part of the rows lack a size; the others show once, few, many or a class for expanded clones.

D	V	size	J	CDR3	DNA
TRBD1	TRBV9	-	TRBJ2-1	CASSVGQEYNEQFF	TGTGCCAGCAGCGTGGGACAGGAGTACAATGAGCAGTTCTTC
-	TRBV20-1	few	TRBJ2-2	CSASPHIGGVVTGELFF	TGCAGTGCTAGTCCCCATATAGGGGGGGTGGTCACCGGGGAGCTGTTTTTT
-	TRBV14	-	TRBJ1-1	CASSQVSGYTEAFF	TGTGCCAGCAGCCAAGTGTCGGGTTACACTGAAGCTTTCTTT
-	TRBV12-3/TRBV12-4	-	TRBJ1-1	CASSLGMNTEAFF	TGTGCCAGCAGTTTAGGGATGAACACTGAAGCTTTCTTT
-	TRBV5-4	-	TRBJ1-2	CASSLGSDNGYTF	TGTGCCAGCAGCTTGGGGTCGGATAATGGCTACACCTTC
TRBD2	TRBV18	once	TRBJ2-2	CASSSILAGENTGELFF	TGTGCCAGCTCATCGATTTTAGCGGGGGAGAACACCGGGGAGCTGTTTTTT
-	TRBV2	few	TRBJ1-5	CASTSTNSNQPQHF	TGTGCCAGCACCTCGACGAATAGCAATCAGCCCCAGCATTTT
TRBD1	TRBV3-1/TRBV3-2	many	TRBJ1-2	CASSLGQGRGYTF	TGTGCCAGCAGCCTCGGACAGGGTCGGGGCTACACCTTC
-	TRBV20-1	-	TRBJ1-2	CSKSDGGGYTF	TGCAGTAAATCCGACGGGGGTGGCTACACCTTC
-	TRBV2	-	TRBJ1-5	CASSEWDSNQPQHF	TGTGCCAGCAGTGAATGGGACTCGAATCAGCCCCAGCATTTT
-	TRBV19	-	TRBJ1-5	CASSFRDTDQPQHF	TGTGCCAGTAGTTTCCGGGACACAGATCAGCCCCAGCATTTT
-	TRBV30	once	TRBJ1-4	CAWSVSSSTNEKLFF	TGTGCCTGGAGTGTCTCCTCATCAACTAATGAAAAACTGTTTTTT
-	TRBV3-1/TRBV3-2	-	TRBJ1-1	CASSPRTDNTEAFF	TGTGCCAGCAGCCCTCGGACAGATAACACTGAAGCTTTCTTT
-	TRBV5-1	-	TRBJ2-1	CASSPQDRRPRSFNEQFF	TGCGCCAGCAGCCCCCAAGACAGGCGACCTAGAAGTTTCAATGAGCAGTTCTTC
TRBD1	TRBV4-2	-	TRBJ2-4	CASSPTDRPQTAALAKNIQYF	TGTGCCAGCAGCCCAACGGACAGGCCACAAACCGCCGCTCTAGCCAAAAACATTCAGTACTTC
TRBD1	TRBV2	-	TRBJ1-5	CASRGDRVGNQPQHF	TGTGCCAGCAGGGGGGACAGGGTAGGCAATCAGCCCCAGCATTTT
TRBD1	TRBV5-5	-	TRBJ1-2	CASSLVVTGGSGYTF	TGTGCCAGCAGCTTGGTGGTGACAGGGGGCTCTGGCTACACCTTC
TRBD2	TRBV7-8	-	TRBJ2-5	CASSPTPTLAGVETQYF	TGTGCCAGCAGCCCTACACCGACACTAGCGGGGGTCGAGACCCAGTACTTC
-	TRBV9	-	TRBJ1-1	CASSLHGRTEAFF	TGTGCCAGCAGCCTCCACGGGCGGACTGAAGCTTTCTTT
-	TRBV10-1	-	TRBJ2-1	CASTSGEGGGYNEQFF	TGCGCCAGCACCTCCGGGGAAGGGGGGGGTTACAATGAGCAGTTCTTC
TRBD2	TRBV6-5	-	TRBJ2-7	CASRRLAGGHYEQYF	TGTGCCAGCAGGAGACTAGCGGGGGGTCACTACGAGCAGTACTTC
-	TRBV2	few	TRBJ1-2	CASSPPGKNKNTF	TGTGCCAGCAGTCCCCCGGGAAAAAACAAAAACACCTTC
-	TRBV6-5	-	TRBJ1-5	CASVAWGGYQPQHF	TGTGCCAGCGTGGCGTGGGGGGGTTATCAGCCCCAGCATTTT
-	TRBV4-2	-	TRBJ2-1	CASSQARAEQFF	TGTGCCAGCAGCCAAGCGCGGGCTGAGCAGTTCTTC
-	TRBV11-2	-	TRBJ1-6	CASSFPGERNSPLHF	TGTGCCAGCAGCTTTCCGGGGGAACGGAATTCACCCCTCCACTTT
-	TRBV5-4	-	TRBJ1-5	CASSLRDSHQPQHF	TGTGCCAGCAGCTTGCGCGACAGCCATCAGCCCCAGCATTTT
TRBD1	TRBV20-1	-	TRBJ1-2	CSASRDREYGYTF	TGCAGTGCTAGTAGAGACAGGGAATATGGCTACACCTTC
-	TRBV12-3/TRBV12-4	-	TRBJ1-2	CASSGQGNYGYTF	TGTGCCAGCAGTGGGCAGGGTAACTATGGCTACACCTTC
-	TRBV6-5	-	TRBJ2-6	CASSYSVSGANVLTF	TGTGCCAGCAGTTACTCTGTCTCTGGGGCCAACGTCCTGACTTTC
-	TRBV5-1	-	TRBJ1-2	CASSIRQDGGYGYTF	TGCGCCAGCAGCATCAGACAGGACGGTGGCTATGGCTACACCTTC
TRBD2	TRBV4-2	-	TRBJ2-7	CASSPVAGFAPYEQYF	TGTGCCAGCAGCCCGGTAGCGGGGTTCGCCCCCTACGAGCAGTACTTC
-	TRBV2	-	TRBJ1-1	CASRAGSIGNTEAFF	TGTGCCAGCAGGGCGGGTAGCATTGGGAACACTGAAGCTTTCTTT
-	TRBV19	-	TRBJ1-4	CASSMRRLNEKLFF	TGTGCCAGTAGTATGCGGCGACTGAATGAAAAACTGTTTTTT
TRBD1	TRBV5-1	-	TRBJ1-1	CASSTGTGMNTEAFF	TGCGCCAGCAGCACCGGGACAGGCATGAACACTGAAGCTTTCTTT
-	TRBV30	-	TRBJ2-7	CASGQQLDEQYF	TGTGCCTCCGGACAGCAACTAGACGAGCAGTACTTC
-	TRBV5-5	-	TRBJ2-7	CASSLAWGPSYEQYF	TGTGCCAGCAGCTTGGCCTGGGGACCCTCCTACGAGCAGTACTTC
-	TRBV18	-	TRBJ1-1	CASSPPNRAGDTEAFF	TGTGCCAGCTCTCCACCCAACAGGGCGGGGGACACTGAAGCTTTCTTT
TRBD2	TRBV4-2	few	TRBJ2-1	CASSQDRGSGGAYNEQFF	TGTGCCAGCAGCCAAGATCGTGGCAGCGGGGGGGCCTACAATGAGCAGTTCTTC
-	TRBV6-5	-	TRBJ1-1	CASSPGLNAEAFF	TGTGCCAGCAGCCCGGGGTTGAACGCTGAAGCTTTCTTT